This TCR beta chain was documented in a study of shared clonotypes between healthy human individuals. Across the whole study: Aged between 18 and 49, the donors were a couple of women and three men. Overall study results and limits: Naive subsets generally had larger estimated richness than memory subsets.

About this clone itself: Its matching antigen is unknown.

Genomic DNA of every subset was divided equally among multiple immunoSEQ plates. Assay: immunoSEQ multiplex PCR; the TCRdb copy retains only in-frame clones and omits some. The sample lists around 2.5 million clones; more than 85% were seen once. V gave up 4 bases and J gave up 1 base; unmatched junction bases: 8. Germline CDR1 LGHNA, CDR2 YNFKEQ. The CDR3 length is 17 residues. A split of CD4+ cells into CD45RA+ naive and CD45RA-negative memory subsets was performed. The clonotype comes from a man aged 18-30 years in good health. Some clones in this sample may be carry-over from other donors' samples. The sequenced sample was naive CD4+ T cells from PBMCs. As for subset: CD45RA+ positively selected. J is TRBJ2-2 and V is TRBV4-2; 8 nucleotides align to TRBD1. The CDR3 bases are TGTGCCAGCAGCCTATTGGTTGACAGGGGGAACACCGGGGAGCTGTTTTTT. Translation: CASSLLVDRGNTGELFF.